The 10 T cell receptor beta chains below come from one sample, sequenced in a study of shared clonotypes between healthy human individuals. Only in-frame clones appear in the TCRdb table, and some are missing; sequencing was by immunoSEQ multiplex PCR. The repertoire holds more than 2 million clones, with 90% to 95% as singletons. The material sequenced was naive CD4+ T cells sorted from blood. Subset given: CD45RA+ positively selected. The source is a man in his late teens or twenties in good health.

This chain joins TRBV2 and TRBJ2-6; D is uncertain. CDR1 and CDR2 (germline): SNHLY, FYNNEI. Trimming took 2 bases from V and 0 from J, leaving 5 bases between them. The CDR3 loop spans 15 amino acids. The CDR3, as DNA: TGTGCCAGCAGTGAACTGAGCTCTGGGGCCAACGTCCTGACTTTC. Translated, it gives CASSELSSGANVLTF.

V gene TRBV30 combines with J gene TRBJ2-7; TRBD1 matches 7 bases. V shed 3 bases, J shed 7 bases, and the junction held 3 bases outside the gene matches. CDR1 and CDR2 (germline): GTSNPN, SVGIG (reference sequence). This CDR3 has 11 amino acids. CDR3 coding DNA: TGTGCCTGGAGGGAGACAGGGGAGCAGTACTTC. Its protein is CAWRETGEQYF.

The chain links TRBV11-3 to TRBJ2-7; D may be TRBD2 (5 bases). Germline CDR1 and CDR2: SGHNT and YENEEA. Trimming took 2 bases from V and 1 from J, leaving 21 bases between them. The CDR3 is made up of 18 amino acids. The CDR3 nucleotides are TGTGCCAGCAGCTTAACCCTTATAACTAGTCCACCGTCCTACGAGCAGTACTTC. It encodes CASSLTLITSPPSYEQYF.

In regard to this clone: The same CDR3 arises from other DNA sequences in this sample as well. The CDR3 sequence is CASSQGVNQPQHF. As DNA, the CDR3 is TGTGCCAGCAGCCAAGGGGTAAATCAGCCCCAGCATTTT. V and J are TRBV14 and TRBJ1-5, with no clear D. CDR3 length: 13 residues. CDR1 and CDR2 from the germline V gene are SGHDN and FVKESK. V lost 1 base, J lost 4 bases, and 5 bases lay in between.

This clone was counted once. V usage is TRBV6-5 and J usage is TRBJ1-2; D is uncertain. The V end lost 0 bases, the J end lost 6 bases, and 17 bases lay between the germline ends. CDR1 and CDR2 (germline): MNHEY, SVGAGI. This CDR3 comprises 16 residues. The CDR3 sequence is CASSYSNPTEIHGYTF. The CDR3 DNA reads TGTGCCAGCAGTTACTCCAACCCAACAGAAATCCATGGCTACACCTTC.

A remark on this clone: At the DNA level, this CDR3 is encoded by other sequences in the same sample as well. The chain employs TRBV18 and TRBJ1-1; 8 nucleotides line up with TRBD1. In germline, CDR1 is KGHSH, CDR2 LQKENI. V lost 3 bases to trimming and J lost 0 bases; unmatched junction nucleotides: 3. The CDR3 is made up of 15 amino acids. CDR3 in amino acids: CASSPQGALNTEAFF. The CDR3 nucleotides read TGTGCCAGCTCACCGCAGGGGGCTTTGAACACTGAAGCTTTCTTT.

This clone was seen once. At one end the junction does not follow the germline gene, possibly because of a read error. The chain combines TRBV5-4 with TRBJ2-1, with D perhaps matching TRBD1 (6 bases). Germline-derived CDR1 and CDR2 are SGHNT and YYREEE (reference sequence). This CDR3 region has 14 residues. This chain's CDR3 is CASRLDSSYNEQFF. The CDR3 DNA is TGTGCCAGCAGATTGGACAGCTCCTACAATGAGCAGTTCTTC. The entire variable domain, with the rest obtained from reference TRBV5-4 and TRBJ2-1, is as follows: ETGVTQSPTHLIKTRGQQVTLRCSSQSGHNTVSWYQQALGQGPQFIFQYYREEENGRGNFPPRFSGLQFPNYSSELNVNALELDDSALYLCASRLDSSYNEQFFGPGTRLTVL.

In this sample, this clone turned up once. This chain links TRBV4-3 with TRBJ2-1, with a weak D call TRBD2 (6 bases). Germline V gene lookup returns CDR1 LGHNA and CDR2 YSLEER. CDR3 size: 19 residues. V lost 4 bases to trimming and J lost 1 base, with 23 bases between them. This CDR3 reads CASSRATDSRRGSYNEQFF. CDR3 nucleotides: TGCGCCAGCAGCCGAGCCACGGATTCTCGACGGGGGTCCTACAATGAGCAGTTCTTC.

The V and J genes are TRBV5-1 and TRBJ2-2; no firm D call. Trimming took 7 bases from V and 3 from J, leaving 10 bases between them. The CDR3 spans 13 residues. From germline, CDR1 is SGHRS and CDR2 YFSETQ. The CDR3 spells CASAAGDTGELFF. CDR3 coding DNA: TGCGCCAGCGCGGCTGGGGACACCGGGGAGCTGTTTTTT.

The J gene is TRBJ1-3, the V gene TRBV5-1; D uncertain. The germline CDR1 and CDR2 sequences are SGHRS and YFSETQ. The CDR3 contains 13 residues. V was pared by 4 bases and J by 4 bases, with 9 bases between. The CDR3 DNA reads as TGCGCCAGCAGCCCTGACGGAGGAAACACCATATATTTT. This codes for CASSPDGGNTIYF.